The 21 T cell receptor beta chains below all came from one sample that was sequenced in a study of cytomegalovirus exposure and HLA in healthy donors. Primers included in the PCR were 60 Vbeta and 13 Jbeta primers. Repertoires were generated with immunoSEQ multiplex PCR, while TCRdb's copy carries only in-frame clones and drops some. The profile covers under 50,000 clones, with approximately 71% appearing a single time and less than 20% taken by the ten largest. Sequenced material: PBMCs. The receptor source for this set is a man in his forties or fifties in good health and CMV-seropositive.

The chain carries TRBV7-2 and TRBJ2-7; maybe TRBD2 (5 bases). CDR1 SGHTA and CDR2 FQGNSA come from the germline V gene. The CDR3 is made up of 13 amino acids. V was clipped by 1 base and J by 6 bases, with 10 bases between them. The CDR3 sequence: CASSLERESEQYF. CDR3 DNA: TGTGCCAGCAGCTTAGAGAGGGAAAGCGAGCAGTACTTC.

This chain uses TRBV5-4 with TRBJ2-3; D is perhaps TRBD1 (7 bases). Deletions cut 0 bases from V and 0 bases from J, with 23 bases between. Germline CDR1 and CDR2: SGHNT and YYREEE (reference sequence). The CDR3 is 20 amino acids. The CDR3 loop is CASSLGGVTGKGSSTDTQYF. The CDR3 DNA sequence: TGTGCCAGCAGCTTGGGGGGGGTGACAGGGAAGGGCTCTAGCACAGATACGCAGTATTTT. The whole variable domain, filled in from reference TRBV5-4 and TRBJ2-3, reads ETGVTQSPTHLIKTRGQQVTLRCSSQSGHNTVSWYQQALGQGPQFIFQYYREEENGRGNFPPRFSGLQFPNYSSELNVNALELDDSALYLCASSLGGVTGKGSSTDTQYFGPGTRLTVL.

The rearrangement joins TRBV28 to TRBJ1-1; D remains unclear. CDR3 size: 15 residues. Germline lookup yields CDR1 MDHEN and CDR2 SYDVKM. V shed 5 bases and J shed 2 bases, with 15 bases lying between them. CDR3 sequence reads: CASSLSTLTNTEAFF. CDR3 in DNA: TGTGCCAGCAGTCTCTCCACTCTAACTAACACTGAAGCTTTCTTT.

This chain connects TRBV29-1 to TRBJ1-1; the D is unclear. V lost 4 bases and J lost 0, with 3 bases in between. The CDR3 contains 11 residues. CDR1 is SQVTM and CDR2 is ANQGSEA in the germline V gene. The CDR3 protein is CSVAVNTEAFF. CDR3 in DNA: TGCAGCGTTGCGGTGAACACTGAAGCTTTCTTT. Variable domain in full (rest from reference TRBV29-1 and TRBJ1-1): SAVISQKPSRDICQRGTSLTIQCQVDSQVTMMFWYRQQPGQSLTLIATANQGSEATYESGFVIDKFPISRPNLTFSTLTVSNMSPEDSSIYLCSVAVNTEAFFGQGTRLTVV.

This sequence joins TRBV2 and TRBJ2-1; a weak D match, TRBD1 (6 bases). Germline CDR1 SNHLY, CDR2 FYNNEI. With 8 bases removed from V and 4 bases from J, the gap between germline ends came to 9 bases. The CDR3 sequence is 12 residues long. The CDR3 DNA reads as TGTGCCAGCGGGGACAATTACAATGAGCAGTTCTTC. This codes for CASGDNYNEQFF. The variable domain in full, completed from reference TRBV2 and TRBJ2-1, reads EPEVTQTPSHQVTQMGQEVILRCVPISNHLYFYWYRQILGQKVEFLVSFYNNEISEKSEIFDDQFSVERPDGSNFTLKIRSTKLEDSAMYFCASGDNYNEQFFGPGTRLTVL.

This chain joins TRBV4-1 and TRBJ2-1; TRBD2 aligns across 13 bases. V was pared by 2 bases and J by 4 bases, with 5 bases of the junction left unmatched. The CDR3 is 17 residues long. Germline V gene lookup returns CDR1 MGHRA and CDR2 YSYEKL. The CDR3 coding sequence is TGCGCCAGCAGCCAAATCGGGACTAGCGGGGATTACAATGAGCAGTTCTTC. It is translated as CASSQIGTSGDYNEQFF.

V gene TRBV5-1 combines with J gene TRBJ1-1, with D possibly matching TRBD1 (6 bases). V dropped 0 bases and J dropped 3 bases, with 18 bases sitting between them. From germline, CDR1 is SGHRS and CDR2 YFSETQ. This CDR3 comprises 17 residues. The CDR3 is CASSLVVSGGADTEAFF. The CDR3 DNA sequence: TGCGCCAGCAGCTTGGTCGTGTCGGGGGGCGCGGACACTGAAGCTTTCTTT.

A few counts support this clone. The chain has TRBV7-2 and TRBJ2-7; weak D call: TRBD2 (5 bases). V lost 2 bases, J lost 7 bases, and 15 bases lay in between. CDR1 SGHTA and CDR2 FQGNSA come from the germline V gene. The CDR3 covers 14 residues. This CDR3 reads CASSLSTGVGEQYF. The CDR3 bases are TGTGCCAGCAGCTTATCAACCGGGGTTGGGGAGCAGTACTTC.

V gene TRBV5-1 combines with J gene TRBJ2-2; D might be TRBD2 (7 bases). This CDR3 has 14 amino acids. The ends were cut back, 9 bases at V and 4 bases at J, with 16 bases in the middle. CDR1 and CDR2 from the germline V gene are SGHRS and YFSETQ. CDR3 nucleotide sequence: TGCGCCATTCCTAAGGGGGGGTTCACCGGGGAGCTGTTTTTT. Residues: CAIPKGGFTGELFF.

The CDR3, as DNA: TGTGCCAGCACCTCTACTGTTAATCAGCCCCAGCATTTT. As protein: CASTSTVNQPQHF. The rearrangement uses TRBV28 and TRBJ1-5; D gene uncertain. V lost 7 bases, J lost 4 bases, and 11 bases lay in between. Germline V gives CDR1 MDHEN, CDR2 SYDVKM. This CDR3 is 13 amino acids long.

The rearrangement uses TRBV30 and TRBJ2-4, with TRBD2 matching 11 bases. V dropped 4 bases and J dropped 3; count of bases not matched to a gene: 5. Germline V gene sequence: CDR1 GTSNPN, CDR2 SVGIG (reference sequence). The CDR3 consists of 15 residues. CDR3 sequence: CAWTLAGGGKNIQYF. The DNA for the CDR3 is TGTGCCTGGACCCTAGCGGGGGGTGGCAAAAACATTCAGTACTTC.

In this sample, this clone turned up a few times. The chain carries TRBV29-1 and TRBJ2-5; 11 bases agree with TRBD2. This CDR3 region has 15 residues. The V gene end was trimmed by 6 bases and the J gene end by 2 bases; junction bases not matched to a gene: 8. Germline V gene sequence: CDR1 SQVTM, CDR2 ANQGSEA. In DNA form, the CDR3 reads TGCAGCGTGGGGCTAGCGGGGGGCCGACAAGAGACCCAGTACTTC. This codes for CSVGLAGGRQETQYF.

There are a few counts of this clone. The gene calls are TRBV6-5 and TRBJ2-3; possible D gene TRBD2, 6 bases. There are 14 residues in the CDR3. Trimming removed 2 bases from V and 7 bases from J, with 13 bases in between. From germline, CDR1 is MNHEY and CDR2 SVGAGI. CDR3 nucleotides: TGTGCCAGCAGTTACCAGACTAGAGAGAATACGCAGTATTTT. Residues: CASSYQTRENTQYF.

J is TRBJ1-6 and V is TRBV11-2, with D possibly TRBD1 on 5 matching bases. Germline V gene data show CDR1 as SGHAT and CDR2 as FQNNGV. Trimming left V 9 bases short and J 9 bases short, with 21 bases between. CDR3 length: 15 amino acids. CDR3 in amino acids: CASNAKSREGSPLHF. The CDR3 DNA is TGTGCCAGTAACGCGAAGAGCAGGGAAGGTTCACCCCTCCACTTT.

This chain connects TRBV6-4 to TRBJ2-7; 9 bases fit TRBD1. The CDR3 has 14 residues. Germline assignment: CDR1 MRHNA and CDR2 SNTAGT. Germline trimming cut 4 bases from V and 0 bases from J; bases unmatched to any gene: 1. The CDR3 nucleotides are TGTGCCAGCAGTGCGGACAGGGGCTCCTACGAGCAGTACTTC. Protein: CASSADRGSYEQYF.

This chain links TRBV7-9 with TRBJ2-7; 11 bases line up with TRBD1. The CDR3 loop spans 13 amino acids. Losses at the gene ends were 5 bases for V and 11 bases for J; bases not matched to a gene: 8. Germline assignment: CDR1 SEHNR and CDR2 FQNEAQ (reference sequence). CDR3 bases: TGTGCCAGCAGCGACAGGGACAGGGGGAGAAAGTACTTC. This sequence encodes CASSDRDRGRKYF.

The chain carries TRBV2 and TRBJ2-7; unclear D gene. Per the germline V gene, CDR1 is SNHLY and CDR2 is FYNNEI. This CDR3 is built from 13 residues. Deletions cut 3 bases from V and 3 bases from J, with 9 bases between. The CDR3 nucleotides are TGTGCCAGCAGTGAGAACAGTTACTACGAGCAGTACTTC. It encodes CASSENSYYEQYF.

A few counts support this clone. Other DNA variants within this sample encode the same CDR3. This chain links TRBV28 with TRBJ1-5; no definite D call. V lost 3 bases, J lost 3 bases, and 6 bases lay in between. The CDR3 is 13 amino acids. Germline-derived CDR1 and CDR2 are MDHEN and SYDVKM. Here the CDR3 DNA reads TGTGCCAGCAGTTTTACAGCCAATCAGCCCCAGCATTTT. Protein product: CASSFTANQPQHF.

This sequence joins TRBV7-8 and TRBJ2-3; 9 positions agree with TRBD2. Germline V gene sequence: CDR1 SGHVS, CDR2 FQNEAQ. This CDR3 has 16 residues. With 1 base clipped from V and 0 bases from J, the junction kept 2 bases outside the gene matches. The CDR3 coding sequence is TGTGCCAGCAGCTTAGGCCTAGCGGGGAGCACAGATACGCAGTATTTT. It encodes CASSLGLAGSTDTQYF.

Points on this clone: Possible read error: a much larger clone is one base away. V usage is TRBV2 and J usage is TRBJ2-5; D not resolved. Germline lookup yields CDR1 SNHLY and CDR2 FYNNEI. This CDR3 has 11 residues. V gave up 6 bases and J gave up 5 bases, with 7 bases separating them. The CDR3 nucleotides are TGTGCCAGCAGCCCTTTGGAGACCCAGTACTTC. This gives the protein CASSPLETQYF.

This chain uses TRBV29-1 with TRBJ1-3; D may be TRBD1 (6 bases). Trimming took 5 bases from V and 0 from J, leaving 11 bases between them. CDR1 is SQVTM, CDR2 ANQGSEA, per germline. This CDR3 spans 14 amino acids. This CDR3 reads CSVSGQNSGNTIYF. The CDR3 bases are TGCAGCGTTAGCGGACAGAACTCTGGAAACACCATATATTTT.